The clone carrying this T cell receptor (beta chain) was counted ten times or more. What it binds is not known. The sample comes from a study of early T cells in non-severe SARS-CoV-2 infection. Study-level background: The study sequenced bulk RNA from unsorted whole blood, with chains unpaired.

Unique molecular identifiers tagged individual cDNA molecules. Each CDR3 protein is one row after TCRdb ran MiXCR on the 5' RACE reads. The sample carries about 39,000 distinct CDR3 sequences, 3% to 4% recorded once. This CDR3 has 15 residues. Germline values: CDR1 KGHSH, CDR2 LQKENI. Trimming removed 0 bases at V and 0 bases at J, with 8 bases between. Whole-study findings and limits: The study's VDJdb matching favored anti-spike CD8 responses and missed private and CD4 specificities.

Sequenced: whole blood. The chain couples TRBV18 to TRBJ1-2; D gene uncertain. The TCR comes from an adult who was a healthcare worker with PCR-confirmed SARS-CoV-2 infection or an uninfected control (not recorded which). The CDR3 is CASSPPANTNYGYTF. For the CDR3, the DNA is TGTGCCAGCTCACCACCGGCAAACACTAACTATGGCTACACCTTC.